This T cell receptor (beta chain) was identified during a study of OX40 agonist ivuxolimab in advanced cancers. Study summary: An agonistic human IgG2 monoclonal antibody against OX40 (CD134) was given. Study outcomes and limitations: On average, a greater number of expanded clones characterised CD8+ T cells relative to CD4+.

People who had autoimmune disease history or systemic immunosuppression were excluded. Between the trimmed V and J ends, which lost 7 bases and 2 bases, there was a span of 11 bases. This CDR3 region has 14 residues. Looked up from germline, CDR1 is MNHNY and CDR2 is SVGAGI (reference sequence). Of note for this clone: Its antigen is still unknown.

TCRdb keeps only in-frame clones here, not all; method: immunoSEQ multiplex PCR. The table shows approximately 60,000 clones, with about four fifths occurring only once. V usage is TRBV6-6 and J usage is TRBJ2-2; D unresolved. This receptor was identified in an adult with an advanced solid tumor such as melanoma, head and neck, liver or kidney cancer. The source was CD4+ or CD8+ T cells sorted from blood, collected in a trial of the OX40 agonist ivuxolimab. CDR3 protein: CASNPELNTGELFF. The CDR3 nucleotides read TGTGCCAGCAACCCGGAACTCAACACCGGGGAGCTGTTTTTT.